Below, 3 T cell receptor beta chains from the same sample are listed, as sequenced in a study of cytomegalovirus exposure and HLA in healthy donors. With 60 Vbeta and 13 Jbeta primers, the PCR was carried out. Measured with immunoSEQ multiplex PCR; TCRdb has only the in-frame clones, and not every one. The sample records over 100,000 clones, around nine tenths being singletons. Sequenced input: PBMCs. Receptor source: a woman in her twenties or thirties in good health and CMV-seronegative.

The V and J genes are TRBV2 and TRBJ1-5, with 9 bases fitting TRBD1. The CDR3 sequence is 14 residues long. Germline V CDR1 and CDR2: SNHLY, FYNNEI. V was clipped by 6 bases and J by 5 bases; unmatched bases: 5. The CDR3 loop is CASSAWTGDQPQHF. The CDR3 region has the DNA TGTGCCAGCAGCGCCTGGACAGGGGATCAGCCCCAGCATTTT.

This chain connects TRBV7-2 to TRBJ1-4; TRBD1 aligns across 9 bases. Per the germline V gene, CDR1 is SGHTA and CDR2 is FQGNSA. CDR3 size: 15 residues. After removal of 0 bases from V and 11 bases from J, the junction contained 7 bases not matched to a gene. The CDR3 region is CASSLAAGQGGKLFF. The CDR3 nucleotides read TGTGCCAGCAGCTTAGCGGCGGGACAGGGTGGGAAACTGTTTTTT. Together with reference TRBV7-2 and TRBJ1-4, the CDR3 gives the full variable domain: GAGVSQSPSNKVTEKGKDVELRCDPISGHTALYWYRQSLGQGLEFLIYFQGNSAPDKSGLPSDRFSAERTGGSVSTLTIQRTQQEDSAVYLCASSLAAGQGGKLFFGSGTQLSVL.

The V gene is TRBV7-2, the J gene TRBJ2-2; D is perhaps TRBD2 (5 bases). Deletions cut 5 bases from V and 7 bases from J, with 11 bases between. From germline, CDR1 is SGHTA and CDR2 FQGNSA. CDR3 length equals 13 residues. The CDR3 DNA sequence: TGTGCCAGCAGCACTACCGAGGGCGGGGAGCTGTTTTTT. It translates to CASSTTEGGELFF.